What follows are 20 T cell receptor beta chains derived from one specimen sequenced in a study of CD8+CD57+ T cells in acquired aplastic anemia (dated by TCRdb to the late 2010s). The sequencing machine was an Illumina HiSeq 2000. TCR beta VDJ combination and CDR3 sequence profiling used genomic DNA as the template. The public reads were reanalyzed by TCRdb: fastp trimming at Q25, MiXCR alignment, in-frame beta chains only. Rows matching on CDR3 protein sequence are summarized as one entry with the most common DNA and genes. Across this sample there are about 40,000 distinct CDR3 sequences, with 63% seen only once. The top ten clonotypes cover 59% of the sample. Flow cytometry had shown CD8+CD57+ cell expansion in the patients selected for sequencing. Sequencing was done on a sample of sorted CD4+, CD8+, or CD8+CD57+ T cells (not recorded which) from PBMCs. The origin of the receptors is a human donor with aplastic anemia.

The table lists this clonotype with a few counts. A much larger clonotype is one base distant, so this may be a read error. This CDR3 reads CASSGSRSRNTIYF. For the CDR3, the DNA is TGTGCCAGCAGCGGGTCCCGCTCTCGAAACACCATATATTTT. The chain carries TRBV9 and TRBJ1-3, with D hard to call. The CDR3 covers 14 residues. Germline V lookup: CDR1 SGDLS, CDR2 YYNGEE.

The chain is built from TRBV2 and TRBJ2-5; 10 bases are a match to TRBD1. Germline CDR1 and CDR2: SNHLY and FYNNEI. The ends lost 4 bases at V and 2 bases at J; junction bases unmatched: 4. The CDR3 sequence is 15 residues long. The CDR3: CASSAWDRGQETQYF. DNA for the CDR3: TGTGCCAGCAGTGCATGGGACAGGGGACAAGAGACCCAGTACTTC.

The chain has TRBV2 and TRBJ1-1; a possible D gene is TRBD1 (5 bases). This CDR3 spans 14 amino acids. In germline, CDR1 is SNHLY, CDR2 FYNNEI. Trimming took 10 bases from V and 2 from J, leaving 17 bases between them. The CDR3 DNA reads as TGTGCCATTAGGCGAGGGGTCCTCAACACTGAAGCTTTCTTT. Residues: CAIRRGVLNTEAFF.

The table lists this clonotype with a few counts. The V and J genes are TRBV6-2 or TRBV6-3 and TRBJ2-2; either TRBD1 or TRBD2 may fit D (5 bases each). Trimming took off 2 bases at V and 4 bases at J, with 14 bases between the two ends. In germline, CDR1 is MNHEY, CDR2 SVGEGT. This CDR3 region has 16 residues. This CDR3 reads CASSYLGSGLTGELFF. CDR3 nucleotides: TGTGCCAGCAGTTACCTTGGTTCGGGGCTCACCGGGGAGCTGTTTTTT.

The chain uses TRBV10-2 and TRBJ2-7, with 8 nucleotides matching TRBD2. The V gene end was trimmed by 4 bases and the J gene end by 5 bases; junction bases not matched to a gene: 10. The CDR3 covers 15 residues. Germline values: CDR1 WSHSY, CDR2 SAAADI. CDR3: CASSAGGQALHEQYF. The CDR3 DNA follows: TGCGCCAGCAGTGCGGGGGGGCAGGCGCTGCACGAGCAGTACTTC.

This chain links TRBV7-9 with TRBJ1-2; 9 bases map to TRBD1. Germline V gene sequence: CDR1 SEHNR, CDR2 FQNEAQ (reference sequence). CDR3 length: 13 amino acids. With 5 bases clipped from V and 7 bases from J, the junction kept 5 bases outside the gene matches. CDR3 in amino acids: CASSQTGGCGYTF. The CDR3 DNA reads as TGTGCCAGCAGCCAGACAGGGGGGTGTGGCTACACCTTC.

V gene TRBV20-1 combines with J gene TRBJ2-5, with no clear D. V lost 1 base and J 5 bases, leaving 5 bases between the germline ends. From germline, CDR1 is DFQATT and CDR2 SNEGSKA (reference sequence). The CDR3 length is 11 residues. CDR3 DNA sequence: TGCAGTGCTAGAGTGGGGGAGACCCAGTACTTC. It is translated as CSARVGETQYF.

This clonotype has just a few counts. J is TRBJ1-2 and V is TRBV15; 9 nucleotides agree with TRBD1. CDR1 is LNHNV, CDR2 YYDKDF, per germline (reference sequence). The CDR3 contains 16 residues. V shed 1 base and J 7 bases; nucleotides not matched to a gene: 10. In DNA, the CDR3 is TGTGCCACCAGCAGAGGCGGGGGACAGGGAATCGGTGGCTACACCTTC. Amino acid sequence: CATSRGGGQGIGGYTF.

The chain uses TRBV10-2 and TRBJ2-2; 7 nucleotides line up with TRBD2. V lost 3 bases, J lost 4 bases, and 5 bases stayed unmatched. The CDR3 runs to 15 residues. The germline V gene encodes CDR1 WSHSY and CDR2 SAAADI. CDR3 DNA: TGCGCCAGCAGTGACCCGGGACTATCCACCGGGGAGCTGTTTTTT. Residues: CASSDPGLSTGELFF.

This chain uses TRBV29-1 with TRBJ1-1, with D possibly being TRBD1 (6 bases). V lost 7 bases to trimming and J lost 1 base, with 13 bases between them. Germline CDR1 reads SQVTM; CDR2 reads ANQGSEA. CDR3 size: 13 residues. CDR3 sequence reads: CSASTGSNTEAFF. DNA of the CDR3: TGCAGCGCTTCGACAGGATCGAACACTGAAGCTTTCTTT. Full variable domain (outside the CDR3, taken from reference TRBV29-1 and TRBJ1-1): SAVISQKPSRDICQRGTSLTIQCQVDSQVTMMFWYRQQPGQSLTLIATANQGSEATYESGFVIDKFPISRPNLTFSTLTVSNMSPEDSSIYLCSASTGSNTEAFFGQGTRLTVV.

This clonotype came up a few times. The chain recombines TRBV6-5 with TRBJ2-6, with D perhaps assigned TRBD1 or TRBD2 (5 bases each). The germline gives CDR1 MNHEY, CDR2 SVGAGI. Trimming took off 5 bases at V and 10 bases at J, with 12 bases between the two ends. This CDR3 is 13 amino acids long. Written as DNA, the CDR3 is TGTGCCAGCAGTCCGGGACGTTGGAACGTCCTGACTTTC. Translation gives CASSPGRWNVLTF.

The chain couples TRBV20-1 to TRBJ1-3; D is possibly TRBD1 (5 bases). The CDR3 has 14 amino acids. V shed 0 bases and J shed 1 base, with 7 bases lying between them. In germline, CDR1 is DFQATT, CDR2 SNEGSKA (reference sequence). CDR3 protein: CSARDWGSGNTIYF. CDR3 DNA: TGCAGTGCTAGAGATTGGGGGTCTGGAAACACCATATATTTT.

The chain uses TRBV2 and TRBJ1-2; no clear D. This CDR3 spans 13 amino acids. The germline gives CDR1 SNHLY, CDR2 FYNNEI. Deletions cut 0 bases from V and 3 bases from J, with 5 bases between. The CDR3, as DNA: TGTGCCAGCAGTGAAGCGGGTGACTATGGCTACACCTTC. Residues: CASSEAGDYGYTF.

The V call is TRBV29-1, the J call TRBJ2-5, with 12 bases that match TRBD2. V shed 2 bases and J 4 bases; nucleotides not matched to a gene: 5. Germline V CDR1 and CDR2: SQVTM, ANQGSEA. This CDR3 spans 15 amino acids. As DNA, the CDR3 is TGCAGCGTTGAATCGCTAGCGGGAGGGAGAGAGACCCAGTACTTC. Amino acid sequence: CSVESLAGGRETQYF.

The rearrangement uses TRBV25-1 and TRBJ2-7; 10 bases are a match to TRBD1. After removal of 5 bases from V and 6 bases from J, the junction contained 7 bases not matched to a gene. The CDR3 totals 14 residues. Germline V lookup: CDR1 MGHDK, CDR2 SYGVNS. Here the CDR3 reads CASSNRGTGAEQYF. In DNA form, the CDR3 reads TGTGCCAGCAGTAATCGAGGGACAGGGGCCGAGCAGTACTTC.

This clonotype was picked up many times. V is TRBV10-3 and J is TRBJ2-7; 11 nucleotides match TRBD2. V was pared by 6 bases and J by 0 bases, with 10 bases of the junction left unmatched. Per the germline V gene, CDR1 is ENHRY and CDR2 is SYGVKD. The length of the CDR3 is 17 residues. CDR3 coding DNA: TGTGCCATCAGCGACTTTGGACTAGCGGGTGGCTCCTACGAGCAGTACTTC. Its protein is CAISDFGLAGGSYEQYF.

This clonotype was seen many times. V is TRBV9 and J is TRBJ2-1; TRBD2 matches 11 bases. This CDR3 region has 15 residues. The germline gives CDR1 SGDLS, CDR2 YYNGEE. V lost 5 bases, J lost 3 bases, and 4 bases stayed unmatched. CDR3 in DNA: TGTGCCAGCAGGGCTAGCGGGGGGATCTACAATGAGCAGTTCTTC. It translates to CASRASGGIYNEQFF.

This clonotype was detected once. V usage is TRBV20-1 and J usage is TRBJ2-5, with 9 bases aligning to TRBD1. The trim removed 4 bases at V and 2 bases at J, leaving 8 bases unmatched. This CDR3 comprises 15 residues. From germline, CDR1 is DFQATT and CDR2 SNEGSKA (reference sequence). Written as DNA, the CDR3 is TGCAGTGCTACCCACCCACAGGGGGCACAAGAGACCCAGTACTTC. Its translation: CSATHPQGAQETQYF.

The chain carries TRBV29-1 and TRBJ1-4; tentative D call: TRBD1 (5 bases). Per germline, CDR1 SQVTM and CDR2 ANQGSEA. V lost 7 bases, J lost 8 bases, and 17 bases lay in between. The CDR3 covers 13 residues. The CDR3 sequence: CSAQRGVGEKLFF. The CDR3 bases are TGCAGCGCTCAACGGGGGGTTGGGGAAAAACTGTTTTTT.

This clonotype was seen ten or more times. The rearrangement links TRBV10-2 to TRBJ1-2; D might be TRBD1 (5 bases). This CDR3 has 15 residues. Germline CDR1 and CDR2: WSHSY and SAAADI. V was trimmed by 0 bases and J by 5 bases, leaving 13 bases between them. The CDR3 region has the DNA TGCGCCAGCAGTGAGTCGGTGGCAGGGCCTTATGGCTACACCTTC. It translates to CASSESVAGPYGYTF.